This is a list of T cell receptor beta chains from one sample in a study of blood T cell repertoires in COVID-19. Libraries were prepared by immunoSEQ multiplex PCR; TCRdb keeps only in-frame clonotypes and omits some of them. Of under 200,000 clones listed, 80% are singletons. The sample taken for sequencing was PBMCs or T cells enriched from blood (not recorded which). The receptors come from an older woman who had recovered from COVID-19. Both conserved end residues are part of each CDR3. A D gene is named only where the DNA matches it firmly. A row's size may be missing; if present it is once, few, many or a size class.

>-|TRBV19|-|TRBJ1-1
CASSMGAGRGNTEAFF
TGTGCCAGTAGTATGGGGGCGGGGAGGGGGAACACTGAAGCTTTCTTT
>once|TRBV21-1|-|TRBJ1-2
CASSTRGVGGYTF
TGTGCCAGCAGCACACGGGGGGTGGGTGGCTACACCTTC
>many|TRBV5-5|TRBD1|TRBJ2-7
CASSPRTGGLEQYF
TGTGCCAGCAGCCCCCGGACAGGGGGGCTCGAGCAGTACTTC
>-|TRBV29-1|-|TRBJ1-1
CSVEGRANTEAFF
TGCAGCGTTGAGGGGAGGGCGAACACTGAAGCTTTCTTT
>-|TRBV6-5|-|TRBJ2-7
CASSLAGNPYEQYF
TGTGCCAGCAGTTTAGCAGGGAACCCCTACGAGCAGTACTTC
>-|TRBV7-2|-|TRBJ2-1
CASKVQPSSYNEQFF
TGTGCCAGCAAGGTACAGCCGAGCTCCTACAATGAGCAGTTCTTC
>many|TRBV2|-|TRBJ2-7
CASSERGRSYEQYF
TGTGCCAGCAGTGAAAGGGGTAGGTCCTACGAGCAGTACTTC
>-|TRBV18|-|TRBJ2-3
CASSPAERTDTQYF
TGTGCCAGCTCACCAGCGGAGCGCACAGATACGCAGTATTTT
>few|TRBV6-5|-|TRBJ1-6
CASSYEYRKTSPLHF
TGTGCCAGCAGTTACGAATACAGGAAAACTTCACCCCTCCACTTT
>few|TRBV19|TRBD1|TRBJ1-1
CASSRKTGGDKEAFF
TGTGCCAGTAGTAGAAAGACAGGGGGCGATAAGGAAGCTTTCTTT
>-|TRBV24-1|-|TRBJ1-1
CATSDFFRPGNTEAFF
TGTGCCACCAGTGATTTCTTCAGGCCCGGGAACACTGAAGCTTTCTTT
>-|TRBV3-1/TRBV3-2|-|TRBJ2-1
CASSQTSEQFF
TGTGCCAGCAGCCAAACCAGTGAGCAGTTCTTC
>-|TRBV18|-|TRBJ2-7
CASSLTAVTYEQYF
TGTGCCAGCTCACTTACCGCGGTCACCTACGAGCAGTACTTC
>once|TRBV19|TRBD1|TRBJ2-4
CASSIPRTGRENIQYF
TGTGCCAGTAGTATCCCCCGGACAGGGCGGGAAAACATTCAGTACTTC
>-|TRBV11-2|-|TRBJ2-1
CASSLEYSVYNEQFF
TGTGCCAGCAGCTTAGAATATAGCGTCTACAATGAGCAGTTCTTC
>-|TRBV4-2|-|TRBJ1-1
CASSQGVLTMNTEAFF
TGTGCCAGCAGCCAAGGGGTTCTGACTATGAACACTGAAGCTTTCTTT
>-|TRBV7-9|TRBD1|TRBJ1-3
CASSLGTGFSLSGNTIYF
TGTGCCAGCAGCTTAGGGACAGGTTTTTCCCTCTCTGGAAACACCATATATTTT
>-|TRBV15|-|TRBJ2-1
CATSRAGATPEQFF
TGTGCCACCAGCAGGGCGGGGGCCACACCTGAGCAGTTCTTC
>-|TRBV27|TRBD1|TRBJ1-3
CASSSLLGDRVTIYF
TGTGCCAGCAGTTCGCTTTTGGGGGACAGGGTAACCATATATTTT
>-|TRBV9|-|TRBJ2-1
CASSVVSGNEQFF
TGTGCCAGCAGCGTCGTTAGCGGCAATGAGCAGTTCTTC
>-|TRBV7-2|-|TRBJ2-1
CASSPRLPKANEQFF
TGTGCCAGCAGCCCTAGGCTACCTAAGGCCAATGAGCAGTTCTTC
>-|TRBV15|-|TRBJ1-2
CATSREEREHGYTF
TGTGCCACCAGCAGAGAGGAGAGGGAACATGGCTACACCTTC
>-|TRBV19|TRBD1|TRBJ1-6
CASSKGTGDLRSPLHF
TGTGCCAGTAGTAAAGGGACAGGGGATCTTAGGTCACCCCTCCACTTT
>-|TRBV6-5|-|TRBJ1-1
CASSSSDTEAFF
TGTGCCAGCAGTTCTAGTGATACTGAAGCTTTCTTT
>-|TRBV19|-|TRBJ2-2
CASSIIGGAGGELFF
TGTGCCAGTAGTATCATTGGGGGGGCAGGCGGGGAGCTGTTTTTT
>many|TRBV7-8|TRBD1|TRBJ1-6
CASSSRDRGSNSPLHF
TGTGCCAGCAGCTCCCGGGACAGGGGCTCCAATTCACCCCTCCACTTT
>-|TRBV30|-|TRBJ1-1
CAWSTIKQKNTEAFF
TGTGCCTGGAGTACCATTAAACAGAAGAACACTGAAGCTTTCTTT
>once|TRBV12-3/TRBV12-4|-|TRBJ1-2
CASRQTVNYGYTF
TGTGCCAGCAGGCAGACAGTGAACTATGGCTACACCTTC
>-|TRBV5-1|TRBD2|TRBJ2-7
CASSRSGGAYEQYF
TGCGCCAGCAGCCGTAGCGGGGGGGCGTACGAGCAGTACTTC
>few|TRBV2|-|TRBJ1-1
CASIVNTEAFF
TGTGCCAGCATAGTGAACACTGAAGCTTTCTTT
>-|TRBV13|-|TRBJ2-3
CASSFSLGTSTDTQYF
TGTGCCAGCAGCTTTTCCTTAGGGACTAGCACAGATACGCAGTATTTT
>-|TRBV19|-|TRBJ2-1
CASSMASVLYNEQFF
TGTGCCAGTAGTATGGCTAGCGTACTATACAATGAGCAGTTCTTC
>-|TRBV7-2|TRBD1|TRBJ1-5
CASSLGGQGHQPQHF
TGTGCCAGCAGCTTAGGGGGACAGGGACATCAGCCCCAGCATTTT
>-|TRBV7-8|-|TRBJ1-1
CASSATGRVLRAFF
TGTGCCAGCAGCGCCACAGGGAGGGTGTTGCGTGCTTTCTTT
>-|TRBV25-1|-|TRBJ2-2
CASSERGRDTGELFF
TGTGCCAGCAGTGAAAGGGGCAGAGATACCGGGGAGCTGTTTTTT
>-|TRBV6-7|TRBD1|TRBJ2-7
CASRTGEAYEQYF
TGTGCCAGTAGGACAGGGGAGGCCTACGAGCAGTACTTC
>once|TRBV12-5|-|TRBJ2-3
CASGLAAAGRGQYF
TGTGCTAGTGGTTTGGCTGCCGCGGGGCGTGGGCAGTATTTT
>-|TRBV30|-|TRBJ2-2
CAWSRGGYTGELFF
TGTGCCTGGAGTAGAGGGGGATACACCGGGGAGCTGTTTTTT
>-|TRBV3-1/TRBV3-2|TRBD2|TRBJ2-1
CASSHGTSPNEQFF
TGTGCCAGCAGCCATGGGACTAGCCCCAATGAGCAGTTCTTC
>-|TRBV19|-|TRBJ1-4
CASRQTGSGEKLFF
TGTGCCAGTAGACAGACCGGATCTGGGGAAAAACTGTTTTTT
>-|TRBV30|TRBD1|TRBJ1-2
CAWSPTTGDYGYTF
TGTGCCTGGAGCCCAACCACAGGGGACTATGGCTACACCTTC
>few|TRBV2|-|TRBJ2-7
CASEGRTYEQYF
TGTGCCAGCGAGGGCAGGACCTACGAGCAGTACTTC
>-|TRBV7-3|TRBD1|TRBJ1-1
CASSLIPLTGEVTEAFF
TGTGCCAGCAGCTTAATACCTCTAACAGGGGAGGTCACTGAAGCTTTCTTT
>-|TRBV3-1/TRBV3-2|-|TRBJ1-2
CASSQAGRYGYTF
TGTGCCAGCAGCCAAGCGGGGAGGTATGGCTACACCTTC
>-|TRBV9|TRBD2|TRBJ2-7
CASSGGERGAYEQYF
TGTGCCAGCAGCGGAGGGGAGCGGGGGGCCTACGAGCAGTACTTC
>-|TRBV5-1|TRBD2|TRBJ2-1
CASSLTAGGMNNEQFF
TGCGCCAGCAGCTTAACAGCGGGGGGCATGAACAATGAGCAGTTCTTC
>-|TRBV5-1|-|TRBJ2-3
CASSLVTDTQYF
TGCGCCAGCAGCTTGGTAACAGATACGCAGTATTTT
>-|TRBV5-4|-|TRBJ2-5
CASSLGGGADETQYF
TGTGCCAGCAGCTTGGGTGGGGGGGCGGATGAGACCCAGTACTTC